Following are 20 T cell receptor beta chains from one sample sequenced in a study of CD8 T cells in Susac syndrome. RNA amounts of about 0.5 to 1 ug underwent reverse transcription with random hexamers. Each CDR3 protein is one row after TCRdb ran MiXCR on the immunoSEQ multiplex PCR reads. The sample carries 250,000 to 350,000 distinct CDR3 sequences, roughly 85% recorded once. Sequenced material: CD8+ T cells from PBMCs. These TCRs come from a human donor with multiple sclerosis.

The chain recombines TRBV28 with TRBJ2-5; TRBD2 is a possible D gene (7 bases). Deletions cut 6 bases from V and 7 bases from J, with 18 bases between. Germline assignment: CDR1 MDHEN and CDR2 SYDVKM. The CDR3 contains 14 residues. The CDR3 nucleotides are TGTGCCAGCAGCCCTAGGGGGGGATGGGGGACCCAGTACTTC. Residues: CASSPRGGWGTQYF.

This clonotype came up once. The chain combines TRBV11-1 with TRBJ2-6, with 9 bases identical to TRBD1. CDR1 and CDR2 (germline): SGHAT, FQDESV (reference sequence). V trimming: 5 bases; J trimming: 6 bases; junction bases outside the gene matches: 8. The CDR3 is 16 residues long. The CDR3 sequence: CASSTYRGQKANVLTF. The CDR3 DNA sequence: TGTGCCAGCAGCACATACAGGGGGCAGAAGGCCAACGTCCTGACTTTC.

V usage is TRBV27 and J usage is TRBJ2-7; no clear D gene. This CDR3 has 12 amino acids. CDR1 is MNHEY and CDR2 is SMNVEV in the germline V gene (reference sequence). V was shortened by 3 bases and J by 7 bases, with 10 bases between the two germline ends. CDR3 residues: CASSLRLGEQYF. CDR3 sequence (DNA): TGTGCCAGCAGTTTGCGCCTGGGGGAGCAGTACTTC.

This chain joins TRBV30 and TRBJ2-1; D remains unclear. V lost 0 bases to trimming and J lost 5 bases, with 11 bases between them. The CDR3 length is 14 residues. Germline lookup yields CDR1 GTSNPN and CDR2 SVGIG (reference sequence). This chain's CDR3 is CAWSVGSVNNEQFF. The CDR3 DNA is TGTGCCTGGAGTGTAGGGTCAGTTAACAATGAGCAGTTCTTC.

The genes are TRBV12-3 or TRBV12-4 and TRBJ2-4; D possibly corresponds to TRBD1 (6 bases). The CDR3 has 11 amino acids. Trimming pared 6 bases from V and 10 bases from J, leaving 10 bases between. This CDR3 is CASRGHRIQYF. CDR3 bases: TGTGCCAGCAGGGGACACCGGATTCAGTACTTC.

V usage is TRBV5-1 and J usage is TRBJ2-5; D possibly corresponds to TRBD2 (5 bases). V was cut by 4 bases and J by 6 bases, with 16 bases left in between. CDR1 is SGHRS, CDR2 YFSETQ, per germline. This CDR3 spans 14 amino acids. The CDR3 bases are TGCGCCAGCAGCGAGTGGGAGCCCACCCAGACCCAGTACTTC. Protein product: CASSEWEPTQTQYF.

This chain uses TRBV7-8 with TRBJ2-4; the D call may be TRBD1 or TRBD2 (6 bases each). CDR1 is SGHVS, CDR2 FQNEAQ, per germline. V gave up 5 bases and J gave up 0 bases, with 14 bases separating them. The CDR3 extends over 16 amino acids. CDR3 loop: CASSTRGREAKNIQYF. The CDR3 nucleotides are TGTGCCAGCAGCACCCGGGGGCGGGAAGCCAAAAACATTCAGTACTTC. The full variable domain, in which reference TRBV7-8 and TRBJ2-4 provide the parts outside the CDR3, is GAGVSQSPRYKVAKRGQDVALRCDPISGHVSLFWYQQALGQGPEFLTYFQNEAQLDKSGLPSDRFFAERPEGSVSTLKIQRTQQEDSAVYLCASSTRGREAKNIQYFGAGTRLSVL.

The genes are TRBV7-9 and TRBJ2-5; the match to TRBD2 covers 7 bases. The germline V gene encodes CDR1 SEHNR and CDR2 FQNEAQ (reference sequence). Trimming took 3 bases from V and 13 from J; bases not matched to a gene: 14. The CDR3 consists of 14 residues. DNA for the CDR3: TGTGCCAGCAGCTTCCCTAGCGGAGGAGCTTTACCGTACTTC. Translation gives CASSFPSGGALPYF.

In this sample, this clonotype turned up a few times. This chain joins TRBV7-6 and TRBJ1-2, with TRBD1 as a possible D gene (6 bases). CDR1 SGHVS and CDR2 FNYEAQ come from the germline V gene. V was trimmed by 5 bases and J by 0 bases, leaving 16 bases between them. This CDR3 comprises 16 residues. The CDR3 loop reads CASSPRTGLANYGYTF. The CDR3 nucleotides are TGTGCCAGCAGCCCACGAACAGGGTTAGCTAACTATGGCTACACCTTC.

The V gene is TRBV6-5, the J gene TRBJ2-2; D might be TRBD2 (7 bases). Trimming pared 2 bases from V and 3 bases from J, leaving 13 bases between. The length of the CDR3 is 16 residues. CDR1 and CDR2 from the germline V gene are MNHEY and SVGAGI. The CDR3 nucleotides read TGTGCCAGCAGTTACGAGCGGGGACAATACACCGGGGAGCTGTTTTTT. This sequence encodes CASSYERGQYTGELFF.

The chain couples TRBV18 to TRBJ1-1; D not resolved. The V end lost 3 bases, the J end lost 12 bases, and 14 bases lay between the germline ends. The length of the CDR3 is 12 residues. Per the germline V gene, CDR1 is KGHSH and CDR2 is LQKENI. CDR3 nucleotides: TGTGCCAGCTCACCCCTGAACACTGATTCTTTCTTT. Protein product: CASSPLNTDSFF. Together with reference TRBV18 and TRBJ1-1, the CDR3 gives the full variable domain: NAGVMQNPRHLVRRRGQEARLRCSPMKGHSHVYWYRQLPEEGLKFMVYLQKENIIDESGMPKERFSAEFPKEGPSILRIQQVVRGDSAAYFCASSPLNTDSFFGQGTRLTVV.

The chain joins TRBV4-1 to TRBJ1-1, with D uncertain. The length of the CDR3 is 14 residues. The V and J ends lost 0 bases and 8 bases respectively, with 13 bases between them. Per germline, CDR1 MGHRA and CDR2 YSYEKL. As DNA, the CDR3 is TGCGCCAGCAGCCAAGATCAAGGGAGGGAGGAAGCTTTCTTT. It yields the protein CASSQDQGREEAFF.

The V gene is TRBV28, the J gene TRBJ1-2; 7 nucleotides line up with TRBD1. Germline V gives CDR1 MDHEN, CDR2 SYDVKM. The J segment lost 3 bases and the V segment lost 3 bases, leaving 13 bases of the junction unmatched. CDR3 length: 17 residues. CDR3 sequence: CASSFSGGGLADYGYTF. As DNA, the CDR3 is TGTGCCAGCAGTTTCTCTGGAGGGGGCCTCGCGGACTATGGCTACACCTTC.

The V gene is TRBV20-1, the J gene TRBJ1-1; 9 bases align to TRBD1. This CDR3 region has 13 residues. The germline V gene has CDR1 DFQATT and CDR2 SNEGSKA (reference sequence). Unmatched junction bases numbered 6, after V lost 6 bases and J lost 4 bases. CDR3: CSAWTGEFTEAFF. In DNA, the CDR3 is TGCAGTGCGTGGACAGGGGAGTTCACTGAAGCTTTCTTT.

This chain uses TRBV3-1 with TRBJ2-3, with 12 bases that match TRBD2. Germline CDR1 LGHDT, CDR2 YNNKEL (reference sequence). The trim removed 4 bases at V and 2 bases at J, leaving 4 bases unmatched. This CDR3 has 16 amino acids. The DNA for the CDR3 is TGTGCCAGCAGCCCCCTAGCGGGAGGGACCACAGATACGCAGTATTTT. It is translated as CASSPLAGGTTDTQYF.

The chain is built from TRBV11-1 and TRBJ2-1; 11 nucleotides match TRBD2. The CDR3 extends over 22 amino acids. CDR1 is SGHAT, CDR2 FQDESV, per germline (reference sequence). After removal of 5 bases from V and 1 base from J, the junction contained 22 bases not matched to a gene. The CDR3 DNA reads as TGTGCCAGCAGCAATGGACTAGCGGGCGCTTACGGCCGGGAGGGTTCCTACAATGAGCAGTTCTTC. It encodes CASSNGLAGAYGREGSYNEQFF.

The chain employs TRBV9 and TRBJ2-7; 9 bases fit TRBD2. This CDR3 has 16 residues. Per germline, CDR1 SGDLS and CDR2 YYNGEE. J gave up 1 base and V 0 bases, and 5 bases lay outside the gene matches. The CDR3 DNA follows: TGTGCCAGCAGCGTAGCGGCTAGCGGGAAATCCTACGAGCAGTACTTC. Translating gives CASSVAASGKSYEQYF.

This rearrangement joins TRBV9 to TRBJ2-3; D is ambiguous. Germline V gives CDR1 SGDLS, CDR2 YYNGEE. V shed 0 bases and J shed 6 bases, with 5 bases lying between them. The CDR3 has 12 residues. CDR3 in amino acids: CASSVALDTQYF. CDR3 nucleotides: TGTGCCAGCAGCGTAGCCCTGGATACGCAGTATTTT.

In nucleotides, the CDR3 is TGTGCCAGCAGTTATAGCGGGAGACATTACAATGAGCAGTTCTTC. Translated, it gives CASSYSGRHYNEQFF. The chain recombines TRBV27 with TRBJ2-1, with TRBD2 matching 9 bases. Germline V lookup: CDR1 MNHEY, CDR2 SMNVEV (reference sequence). V dropped 4 bases and J dropped 4; count of bases not matched to a gene: 5. This CDR3 spans 15 amino acids.

This clonotype was counted only a few times. The chain combines TRBV28 with TRBJ2-7; no clear D. CDR3 length: 12 residues. Germline V gene sequence: CDR1 MDHEN, CDR2 SYDVKM. Between the trimmed V and J ends, which lost 2 bases and 4 bases, there was a span of 6 bases. DNA of the CDR3: TGTGCCAGCAGTTTAATGGGTTACGAGCAGTACTTC. Protein sequence: CASSLMGYEQYF.